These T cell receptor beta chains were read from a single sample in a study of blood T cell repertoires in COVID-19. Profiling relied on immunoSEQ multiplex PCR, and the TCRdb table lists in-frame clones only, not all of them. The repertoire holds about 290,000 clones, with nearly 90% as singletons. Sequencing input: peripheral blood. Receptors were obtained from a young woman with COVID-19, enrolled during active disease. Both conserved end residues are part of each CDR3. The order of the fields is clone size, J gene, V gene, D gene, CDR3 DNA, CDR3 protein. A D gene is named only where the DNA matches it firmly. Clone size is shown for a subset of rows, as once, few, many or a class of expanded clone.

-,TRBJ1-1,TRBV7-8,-,TGTGCCAGCCTGAGACAACCGAACACTGAAGCTTTCTTT,CASLRQPNTEAFF
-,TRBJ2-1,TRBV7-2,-,TGTGCCAGCAGCCCGGACGGGACCTACAATGAGCAGTTCTTC,CASSPDGTYNEQFF
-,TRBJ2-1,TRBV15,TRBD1,TGTGCCACCAGGCCTCGGCAGGGGGCAGTTGAGCAGTTCTTC,CATRPRQGAVEQFF
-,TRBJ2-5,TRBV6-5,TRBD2,TGTGCCAGCAGTTACGTAGCGGGGGGGGTGGAGACCCAGTACTTC,CASSYVAGGVETQYF
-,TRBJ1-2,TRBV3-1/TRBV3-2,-,TGTGCCAGCAGCCAAGATCTCCCCAATGGTTTAGACTATGGCTACACCTTC,CASSQDLPNGLDYGYTF
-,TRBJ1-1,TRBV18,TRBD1,TGTGCCAGCTCGGCGGGACAGGGGGCGAACACTGAAGCTTTCTTT,CASSAGQGANTEAFF
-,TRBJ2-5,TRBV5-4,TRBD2,TGTGCCAGCAGCTCGGCCCGCGGGGGGGAGACCCAGTACTTC,CASSSARGGETQYF
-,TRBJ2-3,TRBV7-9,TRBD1,TGTGCCAGCAGCTTACCCCGGGACAGGGGCGGCACAGATACGCAGTATTTT,CASSLPRDRGGTDTQYF
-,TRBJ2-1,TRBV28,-,TGTGCCAGCAAGACAACCGGCAATGAGCAGTTCTTC,CASKTTGNEQFF
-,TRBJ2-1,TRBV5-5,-,TGTGCCAGCAGCCCGCTCGGGGGGCCCACCTACAATGAGCAGTTCTTC,CASSPLGGPTYNEQFF
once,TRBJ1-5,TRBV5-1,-,TGCGCCAGCAGCTTTGCGGGGGCAGGGCAGCCCCAGCATTTT,CASSFAGAGQPQHF
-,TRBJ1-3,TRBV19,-,TGTGCCGCAGAAGCCTCAGGATCTGGAAACACCATATATTTT,CAAEASGSGNTIYF
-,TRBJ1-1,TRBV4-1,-,TGCGCCAGCAGCCAGGGGCGGGGCCGGAGTCGCACTGAAGCTTTCTTT,CASSQGRGRSRTEAFF
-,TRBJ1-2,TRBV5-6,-,TGTGCCAGCAGCTTTCGAGGGAGGGGCTACACCTTC,CASSFRGRGYTF
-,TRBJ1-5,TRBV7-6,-,TGTGCCAGCAGCTTAGAGGCTACGGGGCAGCCCCAGCATTTT,CASSLEATGQPQHF
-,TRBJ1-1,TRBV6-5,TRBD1,TGTGCCAGCAGCCACCGGACAGGGGGGACTGAAGCTTTCTTT,CASSHRTGGTEAFF